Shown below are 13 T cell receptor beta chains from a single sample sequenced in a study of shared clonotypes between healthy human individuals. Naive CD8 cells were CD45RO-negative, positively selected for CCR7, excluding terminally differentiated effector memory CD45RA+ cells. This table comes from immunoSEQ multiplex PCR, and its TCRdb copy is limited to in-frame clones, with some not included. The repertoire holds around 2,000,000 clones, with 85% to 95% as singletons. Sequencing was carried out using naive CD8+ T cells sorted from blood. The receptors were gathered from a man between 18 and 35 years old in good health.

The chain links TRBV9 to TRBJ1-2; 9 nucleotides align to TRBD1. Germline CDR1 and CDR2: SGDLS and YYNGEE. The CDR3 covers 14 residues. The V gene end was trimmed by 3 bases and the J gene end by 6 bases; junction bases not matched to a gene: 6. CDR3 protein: CASSAEDRGNGYTF. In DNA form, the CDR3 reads TGTGCCAGCAGCGCCGAGGACAGGGGAAATGGCTACACCTTC.

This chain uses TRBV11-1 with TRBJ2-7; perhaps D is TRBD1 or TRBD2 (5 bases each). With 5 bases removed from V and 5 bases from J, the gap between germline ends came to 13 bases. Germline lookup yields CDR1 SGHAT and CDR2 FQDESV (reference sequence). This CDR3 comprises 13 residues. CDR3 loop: CASSPGDPHEQYF. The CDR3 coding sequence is TGTGCCAGCAGCCCCGGGGACCCCCACGAGCAGTACTTC.

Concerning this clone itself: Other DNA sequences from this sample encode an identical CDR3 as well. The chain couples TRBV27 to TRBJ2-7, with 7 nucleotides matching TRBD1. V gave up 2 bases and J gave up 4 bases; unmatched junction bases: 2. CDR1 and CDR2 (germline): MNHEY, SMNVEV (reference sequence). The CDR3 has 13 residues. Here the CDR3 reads CASSLGRGYEQYF. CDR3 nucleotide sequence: TGTGCCAGCAGTTTAGGCAGGGGGTACGAGCAGTACTTC.

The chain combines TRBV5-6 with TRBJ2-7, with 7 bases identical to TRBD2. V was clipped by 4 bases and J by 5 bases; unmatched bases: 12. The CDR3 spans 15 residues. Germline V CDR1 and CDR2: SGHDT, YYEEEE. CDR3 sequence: CASSQMTSRLHEQYF. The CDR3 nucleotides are TGTGCCAGCAGCCAAATGACTAGCCGCCTCCACGAGCAGTACTTC.

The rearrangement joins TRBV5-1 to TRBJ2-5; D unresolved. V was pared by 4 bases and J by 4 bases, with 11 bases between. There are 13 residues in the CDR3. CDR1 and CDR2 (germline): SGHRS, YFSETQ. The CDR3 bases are TGCGCCAGCAGCCCGAGGCACGGAGAGACCCAGTACTTC. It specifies CASSPRHGETQYF.

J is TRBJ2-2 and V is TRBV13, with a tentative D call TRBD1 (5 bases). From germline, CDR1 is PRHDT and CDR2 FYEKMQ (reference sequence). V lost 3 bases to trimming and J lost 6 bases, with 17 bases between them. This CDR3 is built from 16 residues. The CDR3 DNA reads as TGTGCCAGCAGCTTCCTATCAGACAGAAATGCCGGGGAGCTGTTTTTT. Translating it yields CASSFLSDRNAGELFF.

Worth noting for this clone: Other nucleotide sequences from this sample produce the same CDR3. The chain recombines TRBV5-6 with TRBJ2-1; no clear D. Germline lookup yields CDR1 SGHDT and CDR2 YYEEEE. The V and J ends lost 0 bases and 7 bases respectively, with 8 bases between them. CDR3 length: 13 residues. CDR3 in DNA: TGTGCCAGCAGCTTGGGAACAGTGAATGAGCAGTTCTTC. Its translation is CASSLGTVNEQFF.

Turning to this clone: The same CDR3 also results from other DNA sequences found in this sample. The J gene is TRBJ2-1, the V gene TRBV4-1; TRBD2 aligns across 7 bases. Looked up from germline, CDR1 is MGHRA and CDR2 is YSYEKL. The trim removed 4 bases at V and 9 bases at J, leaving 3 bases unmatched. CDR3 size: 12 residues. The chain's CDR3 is CASSRGGFEQFF. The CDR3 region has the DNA TGCGCCAGCAGCCGGGGGGGGTTTGAGCAGTTCTTC.

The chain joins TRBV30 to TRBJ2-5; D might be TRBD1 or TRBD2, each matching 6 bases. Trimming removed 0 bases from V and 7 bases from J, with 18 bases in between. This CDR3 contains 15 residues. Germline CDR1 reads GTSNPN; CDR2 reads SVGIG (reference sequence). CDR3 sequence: CAWSVSVAEQGTQYF. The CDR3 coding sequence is TGTGCCTGGAGTGTATCGGTAGCGGAACAGGGGACCCAGTACTTC. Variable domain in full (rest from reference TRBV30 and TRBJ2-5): SQTIHQWPATLVQPVGSPLSLECTVEGTSNPNLYWYRQAAGRGLQLLFYSVGIGQISSEVPQNLSASRPQDRQFILSSKKLLLSDSGFYLCAWSVSVAEQGTQYFGPGTRLLVL.

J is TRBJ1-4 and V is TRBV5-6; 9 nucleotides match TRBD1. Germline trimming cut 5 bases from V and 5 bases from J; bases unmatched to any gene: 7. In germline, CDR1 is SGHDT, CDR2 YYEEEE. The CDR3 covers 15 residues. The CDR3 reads CASRSTGQGNEKLFF. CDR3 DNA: TGTGCCAGCAGAAGTACGGGACAGGGAAATGAAAAACTGTTTTTT.

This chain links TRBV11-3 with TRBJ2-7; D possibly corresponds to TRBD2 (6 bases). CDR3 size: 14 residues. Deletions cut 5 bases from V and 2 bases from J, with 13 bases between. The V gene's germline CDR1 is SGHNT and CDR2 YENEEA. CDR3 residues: CASSPGDFPYEQYF. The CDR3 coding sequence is TGTGCCAGCAGCCCCGGGGACTTTCCCTACGAGCAGTACTTC.

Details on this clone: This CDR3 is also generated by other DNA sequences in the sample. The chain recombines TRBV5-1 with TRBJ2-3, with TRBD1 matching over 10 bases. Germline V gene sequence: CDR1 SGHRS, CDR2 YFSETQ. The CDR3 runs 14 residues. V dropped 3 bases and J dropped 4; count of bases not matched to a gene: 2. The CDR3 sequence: CASSSGQGADTQYF. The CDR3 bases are TGCGCCAGCAGCTCTGGACAGGGGGCAGATACGCAGTATTTT. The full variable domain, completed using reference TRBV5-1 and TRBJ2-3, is KAGVTQTPRYLIKTRGQQVTLSCSPISGHRSVSWYQQTPGQGLQFLFEYFSETQRNKGNFPGRFSGRQFSNSRSEMNVSTLELGDSALYLCASSSGQGADTQYFGPGTRLTVL.

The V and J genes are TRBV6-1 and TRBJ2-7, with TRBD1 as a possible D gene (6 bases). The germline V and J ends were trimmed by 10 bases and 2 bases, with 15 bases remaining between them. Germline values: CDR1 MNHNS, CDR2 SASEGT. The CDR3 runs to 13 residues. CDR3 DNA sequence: TGTGCCACCAGGACAGTTCGACCCTACGAGCAGTACTTC. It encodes CATRTVRPYEQYF.